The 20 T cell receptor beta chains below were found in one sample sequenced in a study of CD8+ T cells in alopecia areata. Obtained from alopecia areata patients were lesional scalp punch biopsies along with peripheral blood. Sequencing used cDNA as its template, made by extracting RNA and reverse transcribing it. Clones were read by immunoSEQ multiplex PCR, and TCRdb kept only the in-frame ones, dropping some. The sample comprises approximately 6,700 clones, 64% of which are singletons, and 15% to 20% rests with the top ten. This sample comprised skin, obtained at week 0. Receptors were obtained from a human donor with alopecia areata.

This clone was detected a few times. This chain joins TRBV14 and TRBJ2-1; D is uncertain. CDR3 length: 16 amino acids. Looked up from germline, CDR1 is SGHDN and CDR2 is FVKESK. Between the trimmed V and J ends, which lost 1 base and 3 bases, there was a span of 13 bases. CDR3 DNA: TGTGCCAGCAGCCAAGGAATCGCGGACGGCTACAATGAGCAGTTCTTC. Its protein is CASSQGIADGYNEQFF. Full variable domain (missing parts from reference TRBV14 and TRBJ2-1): EAGVTQFPSHSVIEKGQTVTLRCDPISGHDNLYWYRRVMGKEIKFLLHFVKESKQDESGMPNNRFLAERTGGTYSTLKVQPAELEDSGVYFCASSQGIADGYNEQFFGPGTRLTVL.

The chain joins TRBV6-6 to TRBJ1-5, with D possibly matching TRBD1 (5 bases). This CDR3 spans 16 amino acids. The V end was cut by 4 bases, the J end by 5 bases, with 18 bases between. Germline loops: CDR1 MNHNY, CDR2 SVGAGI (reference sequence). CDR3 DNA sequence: TGTGCCAGCAGTTCAGGTTGGGGGGATGCTGATCAGCCCCAGCATTTT. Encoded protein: CASSSGWGDADQPQHF.

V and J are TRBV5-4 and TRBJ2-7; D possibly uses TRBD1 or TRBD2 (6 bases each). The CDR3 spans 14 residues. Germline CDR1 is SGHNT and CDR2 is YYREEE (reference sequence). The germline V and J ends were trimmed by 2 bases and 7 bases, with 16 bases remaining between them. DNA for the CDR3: TGTGCCAGCAGCTTACAAGGGGGGTCTGAGGAGCAGTACTTC. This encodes CASSLQGGSEEQYF.

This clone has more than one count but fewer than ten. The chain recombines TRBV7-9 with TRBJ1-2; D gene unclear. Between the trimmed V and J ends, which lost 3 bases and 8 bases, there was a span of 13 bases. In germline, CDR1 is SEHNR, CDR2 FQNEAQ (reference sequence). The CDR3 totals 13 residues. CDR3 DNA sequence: TGTGCCAGCAGCTTGGCCCGCTCCCTGGGCTACACCTTC. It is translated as CASSLARSLGYTF.

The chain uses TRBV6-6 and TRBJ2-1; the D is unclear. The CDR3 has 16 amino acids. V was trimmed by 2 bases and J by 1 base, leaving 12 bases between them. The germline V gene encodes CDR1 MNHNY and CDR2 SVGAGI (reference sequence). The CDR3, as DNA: TGTGCCAGCAGTTACGGGTCTACGGCATCCTACAATGAGCAGTTCTTC. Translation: CASSYGSTASYNEQFF.

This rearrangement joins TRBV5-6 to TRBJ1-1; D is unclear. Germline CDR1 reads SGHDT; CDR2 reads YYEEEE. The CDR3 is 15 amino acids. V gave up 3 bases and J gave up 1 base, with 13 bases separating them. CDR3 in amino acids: CASSSLYSSNTEAFF. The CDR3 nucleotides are TGTGCCAGCAGCTCGCTGTACAGTTCGAACACTGAAGCTTTCTTT.

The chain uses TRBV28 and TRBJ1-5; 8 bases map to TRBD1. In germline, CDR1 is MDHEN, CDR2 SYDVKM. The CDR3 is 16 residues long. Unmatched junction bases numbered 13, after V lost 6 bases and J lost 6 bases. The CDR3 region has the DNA TGTGCCAGCAGCCCAAGACAGGGGAAGGTCGGTCAGCCCCAGCATTTT. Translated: CASSPRQGKVGQPQHF.

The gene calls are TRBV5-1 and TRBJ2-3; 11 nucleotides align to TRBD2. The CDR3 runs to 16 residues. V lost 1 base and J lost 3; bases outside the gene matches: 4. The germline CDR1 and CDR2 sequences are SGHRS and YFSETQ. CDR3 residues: CASSLFTSGRTDTQYF. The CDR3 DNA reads TGCGCCAGCAGCTTGTTCACTAGCGGGAGAACAGATACGCAGTATTTT.

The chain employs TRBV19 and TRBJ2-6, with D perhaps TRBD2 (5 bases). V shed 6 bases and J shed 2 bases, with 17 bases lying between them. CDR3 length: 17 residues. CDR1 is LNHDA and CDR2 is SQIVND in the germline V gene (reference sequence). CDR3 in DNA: TGTGCCAGTAGAGATCCGGGGATGGAGGCTGGGGCCAACGTCCTGACTTTC. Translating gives CASRDPGMEAGANVLTF.

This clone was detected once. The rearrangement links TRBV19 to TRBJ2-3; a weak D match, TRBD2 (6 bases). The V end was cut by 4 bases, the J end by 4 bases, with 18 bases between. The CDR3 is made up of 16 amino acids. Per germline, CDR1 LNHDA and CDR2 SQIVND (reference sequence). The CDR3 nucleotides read TGTGCCAGTAGTAGGACCGCCGGGGGTCTAGCAGATACGCAGTATTTT. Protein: CASSRTAGGLADTQYF.

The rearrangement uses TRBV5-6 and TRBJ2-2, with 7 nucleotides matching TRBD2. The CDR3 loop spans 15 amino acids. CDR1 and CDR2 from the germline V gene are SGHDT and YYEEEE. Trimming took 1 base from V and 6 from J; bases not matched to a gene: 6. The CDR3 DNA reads TGTGCCAGCAGCTTGATTTCGGGAGGTGCCGGGGAGCTGTTTTTT. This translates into CASSLISGGAGELFF.

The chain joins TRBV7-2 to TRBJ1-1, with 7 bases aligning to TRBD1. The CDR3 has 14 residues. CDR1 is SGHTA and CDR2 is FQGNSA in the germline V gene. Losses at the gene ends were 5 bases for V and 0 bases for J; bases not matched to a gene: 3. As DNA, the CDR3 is TGTGCCAGCAGCCGACAGGGCCTGAACACTGAAGCTTTCTTT. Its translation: CASSRQGLNTEAFF.

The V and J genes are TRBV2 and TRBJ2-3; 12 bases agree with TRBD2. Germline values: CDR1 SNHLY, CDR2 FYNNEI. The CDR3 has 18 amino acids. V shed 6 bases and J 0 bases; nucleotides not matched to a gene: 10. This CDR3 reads CASRTGTSGFRSTDTQYF. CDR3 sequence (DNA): TGTGCCAGCAGAACCGGGACTAGCGGGTTTCGAAGCACAGATACGCAGTATTTT.

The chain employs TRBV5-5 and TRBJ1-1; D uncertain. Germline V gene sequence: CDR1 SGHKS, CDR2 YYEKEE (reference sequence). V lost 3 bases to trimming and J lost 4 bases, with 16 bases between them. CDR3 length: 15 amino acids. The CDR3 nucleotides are TGTGCCAGCAGCTCGGTCGTGGGCAGTGGCACTGAAGCTTTCTTT. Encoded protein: CASSSVVGSGTEAFF.

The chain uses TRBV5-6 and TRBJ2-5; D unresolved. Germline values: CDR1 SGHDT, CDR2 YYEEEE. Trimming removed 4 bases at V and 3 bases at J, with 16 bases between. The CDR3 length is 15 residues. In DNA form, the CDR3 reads TGTGCCAGCAGCCCGAGACTCCTGGGCAAAGAGACCCAGTACTTC. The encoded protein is CASSPRLLGKETQYF. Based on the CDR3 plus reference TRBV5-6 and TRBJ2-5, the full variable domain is DAGVTQSPTHLIKTRGQQVTLRCSPKSGHDTVSWYQQALGQGPQFIFQYYEEEERQRGNFPDRFSGHQFPNYSSELNVNALLLGDSALYLCASSPRLLGKETQYFGPGTRLLVL.

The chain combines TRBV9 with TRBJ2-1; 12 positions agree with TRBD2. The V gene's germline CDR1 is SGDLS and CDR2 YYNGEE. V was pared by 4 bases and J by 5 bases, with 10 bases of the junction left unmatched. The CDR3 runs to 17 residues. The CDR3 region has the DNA TGTGCCAGCAGCCCCAGGACTAGCGGGGCGGCCAACAATGAGCAGTTCTTC. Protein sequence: CASSPRTSGAANNEQFF.

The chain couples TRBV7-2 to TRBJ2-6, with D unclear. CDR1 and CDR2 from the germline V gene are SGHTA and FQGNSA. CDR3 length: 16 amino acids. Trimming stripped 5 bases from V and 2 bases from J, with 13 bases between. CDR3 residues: CASSLRSSPGANVLTF. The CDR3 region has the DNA TGTGCCAGCAGCCTTAGGTCGTCGCCTGGGGCCAACGTCCTGACTTTC.

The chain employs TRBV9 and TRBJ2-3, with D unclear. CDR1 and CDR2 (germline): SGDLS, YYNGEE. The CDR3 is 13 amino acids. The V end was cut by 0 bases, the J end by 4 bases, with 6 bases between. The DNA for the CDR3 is TGTGCCAGCAGCGTAGGTGGGCCAGATACGCAGTATTTT. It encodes CASSVGGPDTQYF. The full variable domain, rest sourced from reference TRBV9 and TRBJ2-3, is DSGVTQTPKHLITATGQRVTLRCSPRSGDLSVYWYQQSLDQGLQFLIQYYNGEERAKGNILERFSAQQFPDLHSELNLSSLELGDSALYFCASSVGGPDTQYFGPGTRLTVL.

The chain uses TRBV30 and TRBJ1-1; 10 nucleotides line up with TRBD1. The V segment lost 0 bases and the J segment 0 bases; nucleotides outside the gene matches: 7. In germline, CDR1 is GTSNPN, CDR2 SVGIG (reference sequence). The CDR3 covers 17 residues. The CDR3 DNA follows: TGTGCCTGGAGTGTCGGGACAGGGGATGGGATGAACACTGAAGCTTTCTTT. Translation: CAWSVGTGDGMNTEAFF.

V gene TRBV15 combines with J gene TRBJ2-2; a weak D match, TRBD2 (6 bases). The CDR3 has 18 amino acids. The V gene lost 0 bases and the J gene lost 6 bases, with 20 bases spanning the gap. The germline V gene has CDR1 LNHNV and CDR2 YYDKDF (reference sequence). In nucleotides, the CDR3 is TGTGCCACCAGCAGAGATTCCAACACGGGGGTAGGGTCCGGGGAGCTGTTTTTT. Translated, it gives CATSRDSNTGVGSGELFF.